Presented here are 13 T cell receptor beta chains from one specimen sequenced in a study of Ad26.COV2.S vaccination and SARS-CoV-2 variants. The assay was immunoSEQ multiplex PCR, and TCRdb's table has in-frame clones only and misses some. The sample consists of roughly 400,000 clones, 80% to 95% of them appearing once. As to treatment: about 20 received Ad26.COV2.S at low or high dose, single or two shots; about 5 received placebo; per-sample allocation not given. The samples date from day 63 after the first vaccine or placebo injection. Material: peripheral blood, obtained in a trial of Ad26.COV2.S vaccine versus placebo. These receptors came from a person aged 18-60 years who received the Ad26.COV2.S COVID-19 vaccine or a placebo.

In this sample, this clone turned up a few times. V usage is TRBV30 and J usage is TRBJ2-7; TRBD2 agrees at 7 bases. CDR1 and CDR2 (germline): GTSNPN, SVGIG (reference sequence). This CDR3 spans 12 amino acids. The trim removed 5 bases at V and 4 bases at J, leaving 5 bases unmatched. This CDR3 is CAWAGVGYEQYF. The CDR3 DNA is TGTGCCTGGGCGGGAGTGGGGTACGAGCAGTACTTC.

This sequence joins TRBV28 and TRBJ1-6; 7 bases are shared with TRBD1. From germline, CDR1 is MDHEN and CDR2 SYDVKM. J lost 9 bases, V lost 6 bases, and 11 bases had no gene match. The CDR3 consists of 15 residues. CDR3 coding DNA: TGTGCCAGCAGAGCCAGACAGGGCGGAACTTCACCCCTCCACTTT. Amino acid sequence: CASRARQGGTSPLHF. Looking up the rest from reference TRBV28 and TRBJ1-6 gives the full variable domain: DVKVTQSSRYLVKRTGEKVFLECVQDMDHENMFWYRQDPGLGLRLIYFSYDVKMKEKGDIPEGYSVSREKKERFSLILESASTNQTSMYLCASRARQGGTSPLHFGNGTRLTVT.

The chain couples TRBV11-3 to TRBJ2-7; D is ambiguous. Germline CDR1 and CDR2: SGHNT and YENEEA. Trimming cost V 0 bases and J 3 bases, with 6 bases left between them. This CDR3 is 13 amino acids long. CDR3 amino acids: CASSLEGDYEQYF. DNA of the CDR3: TGTGCCAGCAGCTTAGAAGGCGACTACGAGCAGTACTTC.

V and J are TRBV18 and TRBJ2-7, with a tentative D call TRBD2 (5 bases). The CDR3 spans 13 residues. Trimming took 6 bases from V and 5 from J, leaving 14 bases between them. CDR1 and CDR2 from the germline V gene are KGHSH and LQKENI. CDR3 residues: CASSPAGEDEQYF. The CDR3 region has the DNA TGTGCCAGCTCCCCCGCGGGCGAAGACGAGCAGTACTTC.

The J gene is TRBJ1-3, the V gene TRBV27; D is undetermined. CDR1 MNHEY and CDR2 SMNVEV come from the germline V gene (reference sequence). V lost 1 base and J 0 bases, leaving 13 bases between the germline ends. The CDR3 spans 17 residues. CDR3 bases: TGTGCCAGCAGTTTATTACAAGGCCAGAGCTCTGGAAACACCATATATTTT. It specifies CASSLLQGQSSGNTIYF.

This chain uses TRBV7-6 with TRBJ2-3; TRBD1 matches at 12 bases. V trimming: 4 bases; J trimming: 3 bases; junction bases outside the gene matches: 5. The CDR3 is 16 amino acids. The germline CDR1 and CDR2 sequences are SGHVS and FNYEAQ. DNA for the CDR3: TGTGCCAGCAGCTCACCGGGACAGGGGGCAACAGATACGCAGTATTTT. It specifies CASSSPGQGATDTQYF.

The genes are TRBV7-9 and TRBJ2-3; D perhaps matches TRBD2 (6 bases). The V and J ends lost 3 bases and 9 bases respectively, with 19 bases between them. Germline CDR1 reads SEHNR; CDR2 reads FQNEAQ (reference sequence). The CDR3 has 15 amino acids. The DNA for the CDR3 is TGTGCCAGCAGCTTTTGGGCGGGATCGGTCGGAACGCAGTATTTT. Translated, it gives CASSFWAGSVGTQYF.

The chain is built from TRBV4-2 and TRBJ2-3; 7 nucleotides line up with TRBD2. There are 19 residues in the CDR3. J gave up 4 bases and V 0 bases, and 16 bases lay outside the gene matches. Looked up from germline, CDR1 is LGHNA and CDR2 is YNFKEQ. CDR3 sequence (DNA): TGTGCCAGCAGCCAAGAACTGGGGTGGGCGGGAGCCCCAGCAGATACGCAGTATTTT. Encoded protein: CASSQELGWAGAPADTQYF.

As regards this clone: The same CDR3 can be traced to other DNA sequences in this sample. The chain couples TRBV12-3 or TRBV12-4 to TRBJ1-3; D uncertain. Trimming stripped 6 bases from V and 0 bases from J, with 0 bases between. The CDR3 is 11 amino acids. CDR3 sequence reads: CASSSGNTIYF. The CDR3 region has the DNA TGTGCCAGCAGCTCTGGAAACACCATATATTTT.

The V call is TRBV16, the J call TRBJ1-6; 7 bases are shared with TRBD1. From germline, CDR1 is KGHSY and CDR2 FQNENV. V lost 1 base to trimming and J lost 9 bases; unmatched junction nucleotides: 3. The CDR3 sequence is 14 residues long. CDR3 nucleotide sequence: TGTGCCAGCAGCCAATTTGGACAGGCTTCACCCCTCCACTTT. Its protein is CASSQFGQASPLHF.

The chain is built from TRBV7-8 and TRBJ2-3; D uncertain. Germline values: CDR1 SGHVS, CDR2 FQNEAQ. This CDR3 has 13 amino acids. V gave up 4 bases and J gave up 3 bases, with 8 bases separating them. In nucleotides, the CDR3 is TGTGCCAGCAGCTATCCGGATACAGATACGCAGTATTTT. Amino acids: CASSYPDTDTQYF.

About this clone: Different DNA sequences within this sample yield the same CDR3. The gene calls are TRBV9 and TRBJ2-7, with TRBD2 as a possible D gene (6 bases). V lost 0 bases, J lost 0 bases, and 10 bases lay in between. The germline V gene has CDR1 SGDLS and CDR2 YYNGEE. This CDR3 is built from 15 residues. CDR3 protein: CASSVGGTGSYEQYF. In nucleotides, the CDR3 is TGTGCCAGCAGCGTAGGCGGGACCGGCTCCTACGAGCAGTACTTC.

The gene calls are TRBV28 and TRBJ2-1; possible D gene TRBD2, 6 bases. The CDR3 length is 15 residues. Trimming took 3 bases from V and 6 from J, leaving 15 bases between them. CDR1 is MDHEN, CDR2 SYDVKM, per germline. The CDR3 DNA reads TGTGCCAGCAGTTTCAATCGGGAGCTGGGCAATGAGCAGTTCTTC. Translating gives CASSFNRELGNEQFF.